These T cell receptor beta chains were read from a single sample in a study of CD8+ T cells in alopecia areata. This table comes from immunoSEQ multiplex PCR, and its TCRdb copy is limited to in-frame clones, with some not included. The sample records roughly 120,000 clones, around two fifths being singletons. The sample comprised CD4+ T cells sorted from blood. The receptor set was obtained from a human donor with alopecia areata. Both conserved end residues are trimmed from each CDR3.

V gene: TRBV15; J gene: TRBJ1-5; CDR3 protein: ATSRVLAGNQPQH
V gene: TRBV7-9; J gene: TRBJ1-5; CDR3 protein: ASSPGDSTGGNQPQH
V gene: TRBV5-4; J gene: TRBJ2-3; CDR3 protein: ASSFGLAGLPAGDTQY
V gene: TRBV5-1; J gene: TRBJ2-7; CDR3 protein: ASSLAQERRSSYEQY
V gene: TRBV5-1; J gene: TRBJ2-3; CDR3 protein: ASSLGGDRRDTQY
V gene: TRBV2; J gene: TRBJ1-5; CDR3 protein: ASSEGRAPH
V gene: TRBV29-1; J gene: TRBJ1-2; CDR3 protein: SVESGTGRYGYT
V gene: TRBV4-3; J gene: TRBJ2-3; CDR3 protein: ASSQGGLAGLGGGDTQY
V gene: TRBV29-1; J gene: TRBJ2-3; CDR3 protein: SVSTGTSGTDTQY
V gene: TRBV30; J gene: TRBJ1-5; CDR3 protein: AWSVLGRQPQH